Sequencing of this TCR beta chain was carried out in a study of blood T cells in healthy people across ages. This clonotype was observed a few times. Alongside a J-beta primer mix, a sample-barcoded 5' primer served in a second PCR lasting roughly 6 to 11 cycles. TCRdb ran MiXCR on the 5' RACE reads and lists one entry per CDR3 protein. The sample holds around 780,000 distinct CDR3 sequences, about a quarter seen once. These records were also assigned to another study, of T cells of mothers and their children.

This receptor was identified in a boy aged 10-17 years in good health. Input material: blood.

The CDR3 reads CASSFRVAGVQETQYF. CDR3 in DNA: TGTGCCAGCAGTTTCCGGGTAGCGGGGGTCCAAGAGACCCAGTACTTC. This chain links TRBV28 with TRBJ2-5, with 9 nucleotides matching TRBD2. Unmatched junction bases numbered 6, after V lost 3 bases and J lost 1 base. Germline V gives CDR1 MDHEN, CDR2 SYDVKM. The CDR3 loop spans 16 amino acids. The full variable domain, its missing parts supplied by reference TRBV28 and TRBJ2-5, is DVKVTQSSRYLVKRTGEKVFLECVQDMDHENMFWYRQDPGLGLRLIYFSYDVKMKEKGDIPEGYSVSREKKERFSLILESASTNQTSMYLCASSFRVAGVQETQYFGPGTRLLVL.